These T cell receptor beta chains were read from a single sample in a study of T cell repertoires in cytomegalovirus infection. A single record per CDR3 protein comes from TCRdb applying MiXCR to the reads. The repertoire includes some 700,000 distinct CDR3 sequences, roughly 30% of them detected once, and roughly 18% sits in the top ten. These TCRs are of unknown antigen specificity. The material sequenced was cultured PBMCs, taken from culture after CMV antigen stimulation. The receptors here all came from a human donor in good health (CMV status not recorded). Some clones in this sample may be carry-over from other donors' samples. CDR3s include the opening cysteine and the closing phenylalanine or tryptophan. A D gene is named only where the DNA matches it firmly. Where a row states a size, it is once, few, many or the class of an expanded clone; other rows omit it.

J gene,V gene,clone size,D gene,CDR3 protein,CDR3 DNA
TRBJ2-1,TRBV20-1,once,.,CSAINLPYNEQFF,TGCAGTGCTATAAATCTGCCCTACAATGAGCAGTTCTTC
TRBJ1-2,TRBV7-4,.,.,CASSRTALSYGYTF,TGTGCCAGCAGCCGGACAGCCCTCTCCTATGGCTACACCTTC
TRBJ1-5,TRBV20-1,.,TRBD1,CSAAPSTGDYNQPQHF,TGCAGTGCCGCCCCCTCGACAGGGGATTACAATCAGCCCCAGCATTTT
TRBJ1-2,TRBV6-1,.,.,CASSRGSTDGYTF,TGTGCCAGCAGCCGAGGGTCAACGGATGGCTACACCTTC
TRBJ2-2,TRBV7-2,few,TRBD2,CASSFSPSGGGGELFF,TGTGCCAGCAGCTTTAGTCCTAGCGGGGGGGGCGGGGAGCTGTTTTTT
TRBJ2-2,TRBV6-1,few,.,CASTGTRGELFF,TGTGCCAGCACCGGGACGAGGGGGGAGCTGTTTTTT
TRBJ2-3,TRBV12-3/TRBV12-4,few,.,CASSYLSNTQYF,TGTGCCAGCAGTTATTTGTCTAATACGCAGTATTTT
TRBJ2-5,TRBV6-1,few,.,CASSGPKGETQYF,TGTGCCAGCAGTGGACCTAAAGGGGAGACCCAGTACTTC
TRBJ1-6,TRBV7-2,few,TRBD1,CASSPRAGQAGSPLHF,TGTGCCAGCAGCCCACGGGCGGGACAGGCCGGGTCACCCCTCCACTTT
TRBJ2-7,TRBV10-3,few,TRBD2,CAISGDGRVYEQYF,TGTGCCATCAGTGGAGACGGGAGGGTATACGAGCAGTACTTC
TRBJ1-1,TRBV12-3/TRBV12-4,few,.,CASSWGLFYAEAFF,TGTGCCAGCAGTTGGGGCCTATTCTACGCTGAAGCTTTCTTT
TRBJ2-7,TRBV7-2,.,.,CASSLASSHTGYEQYF,TGTGCCAGCAGCTTAGCGTCAAGCCACACGGGCTACGAGCAGTACTTC
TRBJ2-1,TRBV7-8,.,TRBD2,CASSPLASGNEQFF,TGTGCCAGCAGCCCTTTGGCTAGCGGTAATGAGCAGTTCTTC
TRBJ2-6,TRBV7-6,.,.,CASSSTTISSGANVLTF,TGTGCCAGCAGCTCGACAACTATAAGCTCTGGGGCCAACGTCCTGACTTTC
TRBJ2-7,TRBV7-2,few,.,CASSLAGDHYEQYF,TGTGCCAGCAGCTTAGCGGGAGATCACTACGAGCAGTACTTC
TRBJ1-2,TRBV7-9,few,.,CASSTQGNVVGYTF,TGTGCCAGCAGCACCCAGGGTAACGTGGTTGGCTACACCTTC
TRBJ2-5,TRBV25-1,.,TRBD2,CASTLLADGETQYF,TGTGCCAGCACCCTTCTAGCGGATGGAGAGACCCAGTACTTC
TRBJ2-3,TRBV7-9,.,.,CASSLAPLQGDTQYF,TGTGCCAGCAGCTTAGCACCCCTGCAGGGAGATACGCAGTATTTT
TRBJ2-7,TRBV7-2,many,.,CASSLFRGLDYEQYF,TGTGCCAGCAGCTTATTCCGGGGCCTAGACTACGAGCAGTACTTC
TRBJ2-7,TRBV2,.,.,CASEGTGRGSHEQYF,TGTGCCAGCGAGGGGACGGGACGAGGGTCCCACGAGCAGTACTTC
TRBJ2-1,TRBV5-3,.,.,CASSPGTGANEQFF,TGTGCCAGCAGCCCCGGGACTGGCGCCAATGAGCAGTTCTTC
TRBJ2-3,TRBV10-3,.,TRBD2,CAISESGRTDTQYF,TGTGCCATCAGTGAGAGCGGGAGAACAGATACGCAGTATTTT
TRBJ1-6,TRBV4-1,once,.,CASSQVQGVNSPLHF,TGCGCCAGCAGCCAAGTCCAGGGAGTTAATTCACCCCTCCACTTT
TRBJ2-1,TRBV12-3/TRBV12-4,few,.,CASSDPERQRREQFF,TGTGCCAGCAGTGATCCGGAGCGTCAGAGGCGTGAGCAGTTCTTC
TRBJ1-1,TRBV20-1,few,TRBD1,CSARDSTGGVIAFF,TGCAGTGCTAGAGACTCCACAGGGGGTGTTATAGCTTTCTTT
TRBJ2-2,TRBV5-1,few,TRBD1,CASSLWTGSVGELFF,TGCGCCAGCAGCTTGTGGACAGGGTCCGTCGGGGAGCTGTTTTTT
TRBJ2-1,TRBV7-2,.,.,CASSGDPSSYNEQFF,TGTGCCAGCAGCGGGGACCCCTCGTCCTACAATGAGCAGTTCTTC
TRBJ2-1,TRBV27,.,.,CASSFNGQRNEQFF,TGTGCCAGCAGTTTTAATGGCCAGCGGAATGAGCAGTTCTTC
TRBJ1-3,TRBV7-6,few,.,CASSLGTGFSGNTIYF,TGTGCCAGCAGCTTAGGTACAGGGTTCTCTGGAAACACCATATATTTT
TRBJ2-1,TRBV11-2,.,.,CASSLVPGGHEQFF,TGTGCCAGCAGCTTAGTCCCCGGCGGTCATGAGCAGTTCTTC
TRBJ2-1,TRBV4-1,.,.,CASSTRRGSINNEQFF,TGCGCCAGCAGCACCAGAAGGGGGTCTATTAACAATGAGCAGTTCTTC
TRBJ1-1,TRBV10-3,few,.,CAISDGRVGQAFF,TGTGCCATCAGTGACGGCCGGGTAGGGCAGGCTTTCTTT
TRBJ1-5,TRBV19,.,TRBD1,CASSVIWDRGFISNQPQHF,TGTGCCAGTAGTGTTATATGGGACAGGGGATTCATTAGCAATCAGCCCCAGCATTTT
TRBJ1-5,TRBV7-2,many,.,CASSLRRGLNQPQHF,TGTGCCAGCAGCTTAAGACGGGGGCTCAATCAGCCCCAGCATTTT
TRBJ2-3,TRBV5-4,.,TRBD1,CASSQGQGDTQYF,TGTGCCAGCAGCCAGGGACAGGGAGATACGCAGTATTTT
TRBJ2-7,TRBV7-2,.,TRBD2,CASSLTSGSPLYEQYF,TGTGCCAGCAGTTTAACTAGCGGGAGCCCCCTATACGAGCAGTACTTC
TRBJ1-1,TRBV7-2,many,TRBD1,CASSLGLQGADGTEAFF,TGTGCCAGCAGCTTAGGATTGCAGGGGGCGGACGGGACTGAAGCTTTCTTT
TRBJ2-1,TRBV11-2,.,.,CASSSAGVRGRNRGSYNEQFF,TGTGCCAGCAGCTCAGCGGGTGTCCGGGGGAGAAACCGAGGTTCCTACAATGAGCAGTTCTTC
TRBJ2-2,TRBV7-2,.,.,CATELYSLGPAGELFF,TGTGCCACAGAGCTTTACAGTCTGGGCCCGGCCGGGGAGCTGTTTTTT
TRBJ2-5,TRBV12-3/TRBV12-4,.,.,CASSLGPDQYF,TGTGCCAGCAGTTTAGGTCCGGACCAGTACTTC
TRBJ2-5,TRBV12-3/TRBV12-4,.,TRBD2,CASSLAHGGGAEETQYF,TGTGCCAGCAGTTTAGCGCACGGCGGGGGGGCGGAGGAGACCCAGTACTTC
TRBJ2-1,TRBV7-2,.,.,CASSFALASYNEQFF,TGTGCCAGCAGCTTCGCGCTAGCGAGCTACAATGAGCAGTTCTTC
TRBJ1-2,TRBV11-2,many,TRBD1,CASSLSTGGGYTF,TGTGCCAGCAGCTTATCGACAGGGGGTGGCTACACCTTC
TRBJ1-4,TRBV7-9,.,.,CASSSQGVEKLFF,TGTGCCAGCAGCTCTCAGGGTGTTGAAAAACTGTTTTTT
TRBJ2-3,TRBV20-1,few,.,CSARDQASNYF,TGCAGTGCTAGAGATCAGGCTAGCAATTATTTT
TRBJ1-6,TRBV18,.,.,CASSLLAEPTGYNSPLHF,TGTGCCAGCTCACTCCTCGCAGAGCCGACAGGTTATAATTCACCCCTCCACTTT
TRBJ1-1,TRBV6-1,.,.,CASSFVRDTEAFF,TGTGCCAGCAGTTTCGTGAGGGACACTGAAGCTTTCTTT
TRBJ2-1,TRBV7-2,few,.,CASSGVPFNEQFF,TGTGCCAGCTCCGGGGTGCCATTCAATGAGCAGTTCTTC
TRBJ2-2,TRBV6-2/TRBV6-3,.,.,CASSVEALGELFF,TGTGCCAGCAGTGTGGAAGCGCTAGGGGAGCTGTTTTTT